These 17 T cell receptor beta chains share one sample of origin, sequenced in a study of early T cells in non-severe SARS-CoV-2 infection. TCRdb redid the calling of the 5' RACE reads with MiXCR, one entry per CDR3 protein. The sample has roughly 68,000 distinct CDR3 sequences, 4.9% seen once. Sequencing used whole blood. These receptors were taken from an adult who was a healthcare worker with PCR-confirmed SARS-CoV-2 infection or an uninfected control (not recorded which).

This clonotype was counted a few times. The CDR3 DNA reads TGTGCCAGCAGCTTCCCGACTAGCGGGAGTGGTGAGACCCAGTACTTC. This encodes CASSFPTSGSGETQYF. The gene calls are TRBV7-9 and TRBJ2-5, with 12 nucleotides matching TRBD2. Germline assignment: CDR1 SEHNR and CDR2 FQNEAQ (reference sequence). The CDR3 covers 16 residues. Unmatched junction bases numbered 7, after V lost 3 bases and J lost 5 bases.

This clonotype was seen more than once but under ten times. This may be a read error, as it is one base from a much larger clone. V and J are TRBV9 and TRBJ2-7, with D unresolved. CDR3 size: 11 residues. Between the trimmed V and J ends, which lost 0 bases and 4 bases, there was a span of 2 bases. The germline gives CDR1 SGDLS, CDR2 YYNGEE. The CDR3 is CASSVVYEQYF. The CDR3 DNA follows: TGTGCCAGCAGCGTAGTATACGAGCAGTACTTC.

This clonotype was observed many times. This sequence joins TRBV7-2 and TRBJ1-5; D remains ambiguous. The germline gives CDR1 SGHTA, CDR2 FQGNSA. The CDR3 length is 13 residues. Trimming cost V 2 bases and J 8 bases, with 10 bases left between them. CDR3 region: CASSLQAREPQHF. CDR3 DNA: TGTGCCAGCAGCTTACAGGCACGGGAGCCCCAGCATTTT.

The chain is built from TRBV7-2 and TRBJ2-7; TRBD2 matches 14 bases. Germline loops: CDR1 SGHTA, CDR2 FQGNSA. This CDR3 is built from 17 residues. The ends lost 5 bases at V and 5 bases at J; junction bases unmatched: 11. The DNA for the CDR3 is TGTGCCAGCAGCAAATCTGTGACTAGCGGGGGGGCCCACGAGCAGTACTTC. It yields the protein CASSKSVTSGGAHEQYF. The entire variable domain, with the rest obtained from reference TRBV7-2 and TRBJ2-7, is as follows: GAGVSQSPSNKVTEKGKDVELRCDPISGHTALYWYRQSLGQGLEFLIYFQGNSAPDKSGLPSDRFSAERTGGSVSTLTIQRTQQEDSAVYLCASSKSVTSGGAHEQYFGPGTRLTVT.

The chain has TRBV6-1 and TRBJ2-4; the D call may be TRBD1 or TRBD2 (5 bases each). The CDR3 consists of 13 residues. Looked up from germline, CDR1 is MNHNS and CDR2 is SASEGT. Between the trimmed V and J ends, which lost 2 bases and 14 bases, there was a span of 16 bases. The CDR3 region is CASSEPREGPKYF. The CDR3, as DNA: TGTGCCAGCAGTGAACCCCGAGAGGGACCCAAGTACTTC.

The sample holds a few counts of this clonotype. V usage is TRBV20-1 and J usage is TRBJ2-1, with no clear D. This CDR3 is built from 14 residues. Germline CDR1 DFQATT, CDR2 SNEGSKA (reference sequence). V lost 6 bases to trimming and J lost 0 bases, with 12 bases between them. The CDR3 DNA is TGCAGTGCCCCTCCGGAGATCTCCTACAATGAGCAGTTCTTC. Its protein product is CSAPPEISYNEQFF.

This clonotype was recorded at least ten times. The V gene is TRBV5-4, the J gene TRBJ2-7; no definite D call. V gave up 2 bases and J gave up 2 bases, with 8 bases separating them. CDR1 and CDR2 (germline): SGHNT, YYREEE (reference sequence). This CDR3 is built from 13 residues. CDR3 nucleotide sequence: TGTGCCAGCAGCTTCCGAGGTACCTACGAGCAGTACTTC. It codes for CASSFRGTYEQYF.

In this sample, this clonotype turned up many times. The chain uses TRBV7-2 and TRBJ2-1; TRBD1 or TRBD2 may be the D gene (5 bases each). The CDR3 spans 15 residues. The V gene's germline CDR1 is SGHTA and CDR2 FQGNSA. V lost 1 base and J 8 bases, leaving 15 bases between the germline ends. The CDR3 here is CASSLDSGLSDEQFF. CDR3 coding DNA: TGTGCCAGCAGCTTAGACTCGGGGCTGTCTGATGAGCAGTTCTTC.

This clonotype has only a few counts. V is TRBV5-1 and J is TRBJ2-5; 9 nucleotides align to TRBD1. The CDR3 has 15 amino acids. J lost 1 base, V lost 5 bases, and 6 bases had no gene match. Germline CDR1 is SGHRS and CDR2 is YFSETQ. The CDR3 reads CASSLQGAGQETQYF. The DNA for the CDR3 is TGCGCCAGCAGTTTACAGGGGGCGGGCCAAGAGACCCAGTACTTC.

The gene calls are TRBV4-1 and TRBJ2-1; tentatively, D is TRBD1 (5 bases). The CDR3 extends over 18 amino acids. Per germline, CDR1 MGHRA and CDR2 YSYEKL. The V and J ends lost 0 bases and 0 bases respectively, with 15 bases between them. The CDR3 loop reads CASSQDPTGYLSYNEQFF. The CDR3 nucleotides are TGCGCCAGCAGCCAAGACCCTACAGGCTACCTCTCCTACAATGAGCAGTTCTTC.

This clonotype was counted many times. The chain employs TRBV12-3 or TRBV12-4 and TRBJ1-6; 9 bases fit TRBD1. The J segment lost 12 bases and the V segment lost 2 bases, leaving 8 bases of the junction unmatched. The CDR3 loop spans 15 amino acids. The CDR3 DNA sequence: TGTGCCAGCAGTTTAAAGGGACAGGGCAAGTTACCCCTCCACTTT. Protein product: CASSLKGQGKLPLHF.

This clonotype was picked up many times. DNA of the CDR3: TGTGCCAGCAGCTTAGTTTCACGGGGGGCCGGGTTGAGGGATACGCAGTATTTT. It is translated as CASSLVSRGAGLRDTQYF. V usage is TRBV7-9 and J usage is TRBJ2-3; weak D call: TRBD2 (7 bases). The length of the CDR3 is 18 residues. V lost 1 base, J lost 6 bases, and 23 bases lay in between. Germline V gene lookup returns CDR1 SEHNR and CDR2 FQNEAQ (reference sequence).

This clonotype was counted ten times or more. The CDR3 is CASSPWTSGGSIYEQYF. CDR3 in DNA: TGTGCCAGCAGCCCGTGGACTAGCGGGGGTTCAATCTACGAGCAGTACTTC. The gene calls are TRBV3-1 and TRBJ2-7, with TRBD2 identical over 13 bases. This CDR3 is built from 17 residues. Losses at the gene ends were 4 bases for V and 3 bases for J; bases not matched to a gene: 9. Looked up from germline, CDR1 is LGHDT and CDR2 is YNNKEL (reference sequence).

This clonotype was found many times. The chain links TRBV7-9 to TRBJ2-1, with D possibly TRBD1 on 6 matching bases. Per the germline V gene, CDR1 is SEHNR and CDR2 is FQNEAQ (reference sequence). The CDR3 covers 15 residues. Trimming removed 7 bases from V and 7 bases from J, with 20 bases in between. CDR3 sequence reads: CASTRAGEGSNEQFF. CDR3 in DNA: TGTGCCAGCACCCGGGCAGGGGAAGGTTCGAATGAGCAGTTCTTC. Full variable domain (outside the CDR3, taken from reference TRBV7-9 and TRBJ2-1): DTGVSQNPRHKITKRGQNVTFRCDPISEHNRLYWYRQTLGQGPEFLTYFQNEAQLEKSRLLSDRFSAERPKGSFSTLEIQRTEQGDSAMYLCASTRAGEGSNEQFFGPGTRLTVL.

V usage is TRBV24-1 and J usage is TRBJ2-1; D is undetermined. Germline CDR1 reads KGHDR; CDR2 reads SFDVKD. The CDR3 covers 16 residues. The V end was cut by 1 base, the J end by 0 bases, with 9 bases between. In DNA form, the CDR3 reads TGTGCCACCAGTGATTTACTCCCCAGCTCCTACAATGAGCAGTTCTTC. Its protein product is CATSDLLPSSYNEQFF.

This clonotype came up many times. This sequence joins TRBV7-2 and TRBJ2-7, with 9 bases that match TRBD1. Germline V lookup: CDR1 SGHTA, CDR2 FQGNSA. The CDR3 is 14 residues long. Trimming cost V 5 bases and J 9 bases; bases outside gene matches: 11. As DNA, the CDR3 is TGTGCCAGCAGCCCGGACAGGGGAAGTAGAGTGCAGTACTTC. This translates into CASSPDRGSRVQYF.

V usage is TRBV10-3 and J usage is TRBJ2-3; 7 positions agree with TRBD2. Germline CDR1 is ENHRY and CDR2 is SYGVKD. The CDR3 runs 15 residues. Trimming took 6 bases from V and 3 from J; bases not matched to a gene: 9. CDR3 coding DNA: TGTGCCATCAGACGGGAGGAGGGAATGACAGATACGCAGTATTTT. Translation gives CAIRREEGMTDTQYF.